This passage covers 8 T cell receptor beta chains from one sample sequenced in a study of cytomegalovirus exposure and HLA in healthy donors. 60 Vbeta and 13 Jbeta primers were used in PCR. Produced via immunoSEQ multiplex PCR; TCRdb's table is partial and in-frame only. The profile shows fewer than 250,000 clones, approximately 78% of them singletons. The specimen sequenced was PBMCs. Receptors originate from a woman in her 30s in good health and CMV-seropositive.

The chain joins TRBV19 to TRBJ1-5, with 8 bases identical to TRBD1. Germline CDR1 LNHDA, CDR2 SQIVND (reference sequence). The ends lost 3 bases at V and 6 bases at J; junction bases unmatched: 7. The CDR3 has 15 residues. The CDR3 region has the DNA TGTGCCAGTAGTATGCTCGGACAGGGAGGTCAGCCCCAGCATTTT. Translated, it gives CASSMLGQGGQPQHF.

This sequence joins TRBV14 and TRBJ2-7, with D uncertain. CDR1 SGHDN and CDR2 FVKESK come from the germline V gene. V lost 5 bases and J 6 bases, leaving 11 bases between the germline ends. The CDR3 contains 12 residues. The CDR3 here is CASSFSSSEQYF. The DNA for the CDR3 is TGTGCCAGCAGCTTTAGCAGTAGCGAGCAGTACTTC.

The V call is TRBV5-1, the J call TRBJ1-1, with D tentatively TRBD1 (5 bases). The CDR3 totals 15 residues. Germline values: CDR1 SGHRS, CDR2 YFSETQ. V lost 2 bases to trimming and J lost 1 base, with 12 bases between them. This chain's CDR3 is CASSFETDPNTEAFF. CDR3 DNA sequence: TGCGCCAGCAGCTTCGAGACAGATCCGAACACTGAAGCTTTCTTT.

The genes are TRBV30 and TRBJ1-2; possible D gene TRBD1, 6 bases. The V end was cut by 4 bases, the J end by 11 bases, with 17 bases between. CDR3 length: 12 residues. Germline lookup yields CDR1 GTSNPN and CDR2 SVGIG (reference sequence). The CDR3 DNA is TGTGCCTGGACGGGAATGGGGGGGCGTTACACCTTC. Amino acid sequence: CAWTGMGGRYTF. Complete variable domain (other parts from reference TRBV30 and TRBJ1-2): SQTIHQWPATLVQPVGSPLSLECTVEGTSNPNLYWYRQAAGRGLQLLFYSVGIGQISSEVPQNLSASRPQDRQFILSSKKLLLSDSGFYLCAWTGMGGRYTFGSGTRLTVV.

This clone came up a few times. V is TRBV6-5 and J is TRBJ2-7; the match to TRBD1 covers 8 bases. The CDR3 has 16 residues. Germline CDR1 reads MNHEY; CDR2 reads SVGAGI. V shed 2 bases and J 3 bases; nucleotides not matched to a gene: 9. The CDR3, as DNA: TGTGCCAGCAGTTACCTGCCCGGACAGGGAGGCTACGAGCAGTACTTC. The encoded protein is CASSYLPGQGGYEQYF.

The chain joins TRBV7-6 to TRBJ1-1; 8 bases agree with TRBD1. CDR1 and CDR2 (germline): SGHVS, FNYEAQ. The CDR3 extends over 17 amino acids. The ends lost 2 bases at V and 4 bases at J; junction bases unmatched: 12. CDR3 in amino acids: CASSLSPLRGRVTEAFF. DNA for the CDR3: TGTGCCAGCAGCTTATCCCCCCTCAGGGGGCGCGTCACTGAAGCTTTCTTT. The variable domain in full, with the rest retrieved from reference TRBV7-6 and TRBJ1-1, is GAGVSQSPRYKVTKRGQDVALRCDPISGHVSLYWYRQALGQGPEFLTYFNYEAQQDKSGLPNDRFSAERPEGSISTLTIQRTEQRDSAMYRCASSLSPLRGRVTEAFFGQGTRLTVV.

This clone was seen a few times. The V and J genes are TRBV27 and TRBJ2-7; no definite D call. This CDR3 contains 11 residues. V was pared by 3 bases and J by 8 bases, with 8 bases between. Per the germline V gene, CDR1 is MNHEY and CDR2 is SMNVEV (reference sequence). Here the CDR3 DNA reads TGTGCCAGCAGTTTCCAGAGGAAGCAGTACTTC. This sequence encodes CASSFQRKQYF.

This clone was counted only a few times. V gene TRBV28 combines with J gene TRBJ1-2; no firm D call. Germline V gene data show CDR1 as MDHEN and CDR2 as SYDVKM. The length of the CDR3 is 13 residues. Trimming shortened V by 2 bases and J by 4 bases, and 8 bases separated the two germline ends. The CDR3 nucleotides read TGTGCCAGCAGTTTAGAAAACACCTATGGCTACACCTTC. This codes for CASSLENTYGYTF.